This note documents a single TCR beta chain sequence. The antigen is not known. The data belong to a study of shared clonotypes between healthy human individuals. Under the authors' procedure: Sequence data from immunoSEQ were junction-only and lacked quality scores; consequently, filtering differed. Profiled with immunoSEQ multiplex PCR; TCRdb holds only in-frame clones, not every one. V and J calls plus clone size are reproduced from that table; the DNA served to infer D and trimming. The sample contains about 2 million clones, 85% to 95% of which appear only once. Study outcomes and limitations: Non-shared clonotypes had lower generation probabilities than those shared by all four donors.

This CDR3 contains 15 residues. V shed 4 bases and J shed 4 bases, with 19 bases lying between them. CDR1 and CDR2 from the germline V gene are SQVTM and ANQGSEA. This chain links TRBV29-1 with TRBJ1-1; the D is unclear. The source material was naive CD4+ T cells sorted from blood. The subset denotes: CD45RA+ positively selected. The clonotype comes from a man younger than 30 in good health. The CDR3, as DNA: TGCAGCGTTGCAGCGGAAGCCCTAGTAGTCACTGAAGCTTTCTTT. It yields the protein CSVAAEALVVTEAFF.